This T cell receptor (beta chain) was identified in a study of blood T cell repertoires in COVID-19. Overall study context: Samples taken during acute and convalescent COVID-19 were collected in the United States, Italy and Spain. PBMCs, B-cell-depleted T cells, or T cells provided the cDNA or gDNA that made up the material.

Only in-frame clones appear in the TCRdb table, and some are missing; sequencing was by immunoSEQ multiplex PCR. The sample contains around 60,000 clones, 70% to 90% of which appear only once. CDR1 SGDLS and CDR2 YYNGEE come from the germline V gene. CDR3 length equals 14 residues. V was clipped by 4 bases and J by 7 bases, with 18 bases between them. This clonotype was sampled from a man aged 45-60 years with active COVID-19. The specimen sequenced was peripheral blood. The chain has TRBV9 and TRBJ2-7, with a tentative D call TRBD1 (5 bases). This CDR3 is CASSSPGRGREQYF. In nucleotides, the CDR3 is TGTGCCAGCAGCTCCCCAGGTAGGGGCAGAGAGCAGTACTTC. Full variable domain (missing parts from reference TRBV9 and TRBJ2-7): DSGVTQTPKHLITATGQRVTLRCSPRSGDLSVYWYQQSLDQGLQFLIQYYNGEERAKGNILERFSAQQFPDLHSELNLSSLELGDSALYFCASSSPGRGREQYFGPGTRLTVT.